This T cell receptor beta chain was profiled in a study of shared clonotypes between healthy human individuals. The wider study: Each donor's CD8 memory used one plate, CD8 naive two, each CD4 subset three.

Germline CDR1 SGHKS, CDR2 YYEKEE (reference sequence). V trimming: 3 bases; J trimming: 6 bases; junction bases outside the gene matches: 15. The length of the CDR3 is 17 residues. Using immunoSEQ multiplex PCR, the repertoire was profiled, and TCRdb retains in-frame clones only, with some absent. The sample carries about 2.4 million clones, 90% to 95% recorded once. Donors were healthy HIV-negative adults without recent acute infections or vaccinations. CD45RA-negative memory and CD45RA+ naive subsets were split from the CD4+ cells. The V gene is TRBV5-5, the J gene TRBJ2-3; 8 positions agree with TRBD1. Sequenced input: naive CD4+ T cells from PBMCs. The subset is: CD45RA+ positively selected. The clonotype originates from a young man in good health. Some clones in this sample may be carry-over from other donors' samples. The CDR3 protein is CASSSRAGTGGPDTQYF. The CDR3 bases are TGTGCCAGCAGCTCGAGGGCCGGGACAGGCGGCCCCGATACGCAGTATTTT.